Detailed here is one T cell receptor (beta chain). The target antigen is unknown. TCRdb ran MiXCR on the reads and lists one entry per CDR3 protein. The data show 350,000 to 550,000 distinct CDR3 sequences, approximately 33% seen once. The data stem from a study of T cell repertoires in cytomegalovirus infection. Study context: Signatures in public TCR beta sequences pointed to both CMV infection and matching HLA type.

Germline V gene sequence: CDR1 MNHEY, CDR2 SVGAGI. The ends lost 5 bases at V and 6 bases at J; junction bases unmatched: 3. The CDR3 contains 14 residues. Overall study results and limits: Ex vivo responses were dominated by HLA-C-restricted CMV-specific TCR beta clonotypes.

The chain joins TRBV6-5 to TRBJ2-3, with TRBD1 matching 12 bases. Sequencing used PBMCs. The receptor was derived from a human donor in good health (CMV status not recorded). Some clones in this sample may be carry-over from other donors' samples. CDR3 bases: TGTGCCAGCAGTCGGGACAGGGGGCTGGATACGCAGTATTTT. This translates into CASSRDRGLDTQYF.